This T cell receptor (beta chain) was identified during a study of metastatic and nonmetastatic thyroid tumors. Study results and limitations: Malignant thyroid tumors reportedly exceeded benign nodules significantly in TCR beta diversity, with the difference appearing in blood and tumor.

Thyroid surgery had not been preceded by any treatment in any patient. Source study methods: CDR3 was compared across clinicopathological groups, and the resulting differences were used to build a distant-metastasis classifier for papillary thyroid cancer. TCRdb reassembled clones from the PCR reads with MiXCR. These V and J calls derive from TCRdb rather than the authors' analysis. The sample has 50,000 to 70,000 clones; 4% to 4.5% are singletons. In this sample, this clone turned up many times. Antigen: not known. This sequence was found in a female donor with papillary thyroid cancer or a benign thyroid nodule (not recorded which). Some clones in this sample may be carry-over from other donors' samples. Sequencing was carried out using blood.

As DNA, the CDR3 is TGTGCCAGCAGTTATGACAGGGGCTTCTACGAGCAGTACTTC. Translating it yields CASSYDRGFYEQYF. The chain links TRBV6-1 to TRBJ2-7; 8 bases agree with TRBD1. The V gene end was trimmed by 5 bases and the J gene end by 3 bases; junction bases not matched to a gene: 6. The CDR3 has 14 amino acids. The germline CDR1 and CDR2 sequences are MNHNS and SASEGT.